This T cell receptor beta chain was found in a study of OX40 agonist ivuxolimab in advanced cancers. Study findings and constraints: Among the nonresponders, some also had low normalized T-cell clonal expansion. Clonal expansion among partial responders at 0.1-3.0 mg/kg ranked near the lowest.

About this clone itself: Its antigen is unidentified.

Germline CDR1 LNHDA, CDR2 SQIVND (reference sequence). The CDR3 runs to 15 residues. Germline trimming cut 3 bases from V and 4 bases from J; bases unmatched to any gene: 4. Here immunoSEQ multiplex PCR was the method, and the copy in TCRdb shows in-frame clones only, minus some. The sample lists around 90,000 clones, around 87% occurring once. The receptor was derived from an adult with an advanced solid tumor such as melanoma, head and neck, liver or kidney cancer. This chain uses TRBV19 with TRBJ2-1; TRBD1 aligns across 9 bases. The input for sequencing was CD4+ or CD8+ T cells sorted from blood, taken in a trial of the OX40 agonist ivuxolimab. CDR3 amino acids: CASSIIGQGYNEQFF. The CDR3 DNA reads TGTGCCAGTAGTATCATAGGACAGGGGTACAATGAGCAGTTCTTC.